This is a list of T cell receptor beta chains from one sample in a study of blood T cell repertoires in COVID-19. Profiled with immunoSEQ multiplex PCR; TCRdb holds only in-frame clones, not every one. The sample has nearly 350,000 clones, around 82% seen once; the top ten hold 2.5% to 3%. Sequenced material: peripheral blood. The receptors derive from a man aged 25 to 40 with active or convalescent COVID-19. Both conserved end residues are part of each CDR3. D genes are given only for firm matches. Clone size, where shown, is once, few, many, or a class for clones that have expanded.

15	TRBV7-2	TRBJ2-5	-	-	CASSLGPGHEETQYF	TGTGCCAGCAGCTTAGGGCCGGGACACGAAGAGACCCAGTACTTC
16	TRBV30	TRBJ1-6	once	-	CAWSVPEKYLDSPLHF	TGTGCCTGGAGTGTACCCGAGAAATATTTGGATTCACCCCTCCACTTT
17	TRBV5-6	TRBJ2-2	-	-	CASSRPRSTGSAGELFF	TGTGCCAGCAGCAGACCCCGGTCTACGGGATCGGCCGGGGAGCTGTTTTTT
16	TRBV29-1	TRBJ2-2	-	TRBD1	CSVEDGDRPYTGELFF	TGCAGCGTTGAAGATGGGGACAGACCTTACACCGGGGAGCTGTTTTTT
15	TRBV27	TRBJ2-7	-	TRBD2	CASSSPREGGYEQYF	TGTGCCAGCAGTTCCCCCAGGGAGGGAGGGTACGAGCAGTACTTC
15	TRBV12-5	TRBJ1-3	-	TRBD1	CASGFGQGAKNTIYF	TGTGCTAGTGGTTTCGGGCAGGGGGCGAAAAACACCATATATTTT
15	TRBV11-1	TRBJ2-3	-	TRBD2	CASSSPGLHTDTQYF	TGTGCCAGCAGCTCCCCGGGACTACACACAGATACGCAGTATTTT
14	TRBV4-3	TRBJ1-4	-	TRBD1	CASERDRSFEKLFF	TGCGCCAGCGAGAGGGACAGGAGTTTTGAAAAACTGTTTTTT
15	TRBV7-2	TRBJ1-2	-	TRBD1	CASSSRTGEVYGYTF	TGTGCCAGCAGCTCCCGGACAGGGGAAGTCTATGGCTACACCTTC
15	TRBV3-1/TRBV3-2	TRBJ2-3	-	TRBD2	CASSPVLAGEDTQYF	TGTGCCAGCAGCCCAGTTCTAGCGGGAGAAGATACGCAGTATTTT
13	TRBV6-4	TRBJ1-2	-	TRBD1	CATGTGSNYGYTF	TGTGCCACCGGGACAGGGTCGAACTATGGCTACACCTTC
16	TRBV19	TRBJ1-5	-	-	CASSIVTVYGNQPQHF	TGTGCCAGTAGTATAGTGACAGTTTATGGCAATCAGCCCCAGCATTTT
14	TRBV9	TRBJ2-2	few	-	CASSVSGNTGELFF	TGTGCCAGCAGCGTAAGCGGAAACACCGGGGAGCTGTTTTTT
16	TRBV5-1	TRBJ2-1	-	-	CASSLEAGDRYNEQFF	TGCGCCAGCAGCTTGGAGGCGGGGGACAGGTACAATGAGCAGTTCTTC
13	TRBV12-3/TRBV12-4	TRBJ2-3	once	-	CASSLDSLQTQYF	TGTGCCAGCAGTCTCGACAGCTTGCAGACGCAGTATTTT
13	TRBV4-3	TRBJ1-4	-	-	CASSQSPQGKLFF	TGCGCCAGCAGCCAAAGCCCCCAGGGAAAACTGTTTTTT
14	TRBV7-2	TRBJ1-1	-	-	CASSLKRTNTEAFF	TGTGCCAGCAGCTTAAAGCGGACGAACACTGAAGCTTTCTTT
14	TRBV5-1	TRBJ2-7	-	TRBD2	CASSPPGLHYEQYF	TGCGCCAGCAGCCCACCGGGACTACACTACGAGCAGTACTTC
11	TRBV20-1	TRBJ1-2	-	-	CSASPNYGYTF	TGCAGTGCTAGTCCAAACTATGGCTACACCTTC
14	TRBV27	TRBJ2-3	-	-	CASSLGTGTDTQYF	TGTGCCAGCAGTTTAGGAACAGGGACAGATACGCAGTATTTT
14	TRBV9	TRBJ2-5	-	TRBD1	CASSPGDSQETQYF	TGTGCCAGCAGCCCTGGGGACAGTCAAGAGACCCAGTACTTC
14	TRBV6-5	TRBJ2-7	-	TRBD2	CASSISGDSYEQYF	TGTGCCAGCAGCATAAGCGGGGACTCCTACGAGCAGTACTTC
13	TRBV19	TRBJ1-1	-	-	CASSKQGWTEAFF	TGTGCCAGTAGTAAGCAGGGATGGACTGAAGCTTTCTTT
15	TRBV3-1/TRBV3-2	TRBJ2-5	few	TRBD2	CASSQARGSQETQYF	TGTGCCAGCAGCCAAGCGCGCGGGAGCCAAGAGACCCAGTACTTC
14	TRBV9	TRBJ2-7	-	-	CASSSGQGIYEQYF	TGTGCCAGCAGCTCCGGTCAGGGGATCTACGAGCAGTACTTC
15	TRBV9	TRBJ2-5	-	TRBD2	CASSRGTSGALPKYF	TGTGCCAGCAGCAGAGGGACTAGCGGGGCCCTCCCCAAGTACTTC
13	TRBV11-3	TRBJ2-3	-	-	CASSLTLTDTQYF	TGTGCCAGCAGCTTAACTCTCACAGATACGCAGTATTTT
13	TRBV2	TRBJ2-7	-	-	CASSGLGGYEQYF	TGTGCCAGCAGTGGATTAGGAGGTTACGAGCAGTACTTC
13	TRBV19	TRBJ1-2	-	-	CASSIQGNYGYTF	TGTGCCAGTAGTATACAGGGGAACTATGGCTACACCTTC
11	TRBV28	TRBJ1-1	-	-	CASSPEVEAFF	TGTGCCAGCAGCCCCGAGGTAGAAGCTTTCTTT
12	TRBV30	TRBJ1-2	-	-	CAWSTGIGGYTF	TGTGCCTGGAGCACAGGGATTGGGGGCTACACCTTC
16	TRBV7-9	TRBJ2-1	-	-	CASSRTGTPALGEQFF	TGTGCCAGCAGCCGAACGGGGACTCCCGCCTTGGGTGAGCAGTTCTTC
15	TRBV4-3	TRBJ1-3	-	-	CASSQVAQAGNTIYF	TGCGCCAGCAGCCAAGTTGCGCAGGCTGGAAACACCATATATTTT
16	TRBV7-6	TRBJ1-1	few	-	CASSSPGNKVDTEAFF	TGTGCCAGCAGCTCGCCGGGGAACAAAGTGGACACTGAAGCTTTCTTT
15	TRBV4-1	TRBJ2-1	-	-	CASSQEGRALREQFF	TGCGCCAGCAGCCAAGAAGGGCGGGCCCTTAGGGAGCAGTTCTTC
14	TRBV9	TRBJ2-3	-	-	CASSVGKRTDTQYF	TGTGCCAGCAGCGTAGGGAAGCGGACAGATACGCAGTATTTT
11	TRBV27	TRBJ1-2	-	-	CASSNNYGYTF	TGTGCCAGCAGCAATAACTATGGCTACACCTTC
12	TRBV19	TRBJ1-1	-	-	CASSMLQEQAFF	TGTGCCAGTAGTATGCTTCAGGAACAAGCTTTCTTT
17	TRBV3-1/TRBV3-2	TRBJ2-6	-	-	CASSQPGYPSGANVLTF	TGTGCCAGCAGCCAACCAGGCTACCCCTCTGGGGCCAACGTCCTGACTTTC
14	TRBV6-1	TRBJ2-1	-	-	CASSERERYNEQFF	TGTGCCAGCAGTGAAAGGGAGCGGTACAATGAGCAGTTCTTC
17	TRBV5-1	TRBJ2-3	-	-	CASSSAPIGQITDTQYF	TGCGCCAGCAGCTCCGCCCCTATCGGACAGATTACAGATACGCAGTATTTT
17	TRBV24-1	TRBJ2-3	-	TRBD2	CATSDPRGGTLTDTQYF	TGTGCCACCAGTGATCCACGCGGGGGGACACTCACAGATACGCAGTATTTT
13	TRBV7-9	TRBJ1-1	-	-	CASSLDSGTEAFF	TGTGCCAGCAGCTTAGATTCGGGGACTGAAGCTTTCTTT
15	TRBV2	TRBJ2-5	once	TRBD1	CASSGPGQGRETQYF	TGTGCCAGCAGTGGGCCGGGACAGGGTCGAGAGACCCAGTACTTC
15	TRBV9	TRBJ1-2	-	-	CASSVGMGQGYGYTF	TGTGCCAGCAGCGTAGGCATGGGGCAGGGGTATGGCTACACCTTC
15	TRBV30	TRBJ2-1	once	-	CAWSVVRGDYNEQFF	TGTGCCTGGAGTGTGGTCCGCGGGGACTACAATGAGCAGTTCTTC
12	TRBV2	TRBJ2-7	-	-	CASTDRLYEQYF	TGTGCCAGCACAGACAGGTTGTACGAGCAGTACTTC
13	TRBV12-3/TRBV12-4	TRBJ1-4	-	-	CASRDSNNEKLFF	TGTGCCAGCAGGGACAGTAATAATGAAAAACTGTTTTTT
16	TRBV27	TRBJ2-1	once	TRBD2	CASSTRTSGGHNEQFF	TGTGCCAGCAGTACCCGAACTAGCGGGGGGCACAATGAGCAGTTCTTC